Listed below are T cell receptor beta chains from one sample, sequenced in a study of T cell responses to AZD1222 COVID-19 vaccine. The data were produced by immunoSEQ multiplex PCR, yet TCRdb's version contains in-frame clones alone and is incomplete. The data hold about 130,000 clones, with 87% observed a single time. Specimen: peripheral blood, collected on day 0 of AZD1222 vaccination. These receptors all stem from an adult in good health. The CDR3 runs from the conserved cysteine through the conserved F or W. A D gene is named only where the DNA matches it firmly. Rows may omit the clone size; those that give it use once, few, many or a size class.

clone_size j_call v_call d_call cdr3_nt cdr3_aa
NA TRBJ2-3 TRBV7-8 TRBD1 TGTGCCAGCAGCCATACCGGACAGGGGGTACAAGATACGCAGTATTTT CASSHTGQGVQDTQYF
NA TRBJ2-2 TRBV9 TRBD2 TGTGCCAGCAGCGTAGGATCGGCGGGAGTTGACACCGGGGAGCTGTTTTTT CASSVGSAGVDTGELFF
NA TRBJ2-7 TRBV4-2 NA TGTGCCAGCAGCCAAGGCACCTACGAGCAGTACTTC CASSQGTYEQYF
NA TRBJ2-7 TRBV4-3 TRBD2 TGCGCCAGCAGCCAAGAGGGACTAGCGGGAGGATCTATCGACGAGCAGTACTTC CASSQEGLAGGSIDEQYF
NA TRBJ2-7 TRBV5-1 NA TGCGCCAGCAGCTTGCTAGGGCACTCCTACGAGCAGTACTTC CASSLLGHSYEQYF
NA TRBJ1-2 TRBV2 TRBD1 TGTGCCAGCAGTGAACAGGGGGCGCGTGGCTACACCTTC CASSEQGARGYTF
NA TRBJ2-5 TRBV7-2 TRBD2 TGTGCCAGCGGAATAGCGGGGTTGAAGACCCAGTACTTC CASGIAGLKTQYF
NA TRBJ2-2 TRBV27 NA TGTGCCAGCAGTTTACCGGGGGCCGGGGAGCTGTTTTTT CASSLPGAGELFF
NA TRBJ2-1 TRBV9 NA TGTGCCAGCAGCGCCTCCAGCGGAGTATCCTACAATGAGCAGTTCTTC CASSASSGVSYNEQFF
once TRBJ1-2 TRBV2 TRBD1 TGTGCCAGCAGTGGACAACTGACCCCCGGGACAGGGGGAAGCGATGGCTACACCTTC CASSGQLTPGTGGSDGYTF